This T cell receptor (beta chain) was observed in a study of shared clonotypes between healthy human individuals. On this clone itself: Antigen: not known.

The CDR3 is 16 amino acids. Trimming at V came to 6 bases and at J to 6 bases, leaving 12 bases not matched to a gene. Germline CDR1 is MNHEY and CDR2 is SMNVEV (reference sequence). Genomic DNA of each subset was evenly split across several immunoSEQ plates. Some clones are missing from TCRdb's copy, which holds only in-frame ones; the method was immunoSEQ multiplex PCR. This table has roughly 2.2 million clones, 92% appearing once. Findings and limits, study-wide: Clonotypes shared by all four donors outscored non-shared clonotypes in generation probability.

This TCR derives from a man aged 18 to 29 in good health. Some clones in this sample may be carry-over from other donors' samples. The specimen was naive CD4+ T cells from PBMCs. Subset reported: CD45RA+ positively selected. The chain employs TRBV27 and TRBJ1-5, with 9 bases lining up with TRBD1. The CDR3 reads CASRPTGQGFFQPQHF. For the CDR3, the DNA is TGTGCCAGCAGACCCACGGGACAGGGTTTTTTTCAGCCCCAGCATTTT.